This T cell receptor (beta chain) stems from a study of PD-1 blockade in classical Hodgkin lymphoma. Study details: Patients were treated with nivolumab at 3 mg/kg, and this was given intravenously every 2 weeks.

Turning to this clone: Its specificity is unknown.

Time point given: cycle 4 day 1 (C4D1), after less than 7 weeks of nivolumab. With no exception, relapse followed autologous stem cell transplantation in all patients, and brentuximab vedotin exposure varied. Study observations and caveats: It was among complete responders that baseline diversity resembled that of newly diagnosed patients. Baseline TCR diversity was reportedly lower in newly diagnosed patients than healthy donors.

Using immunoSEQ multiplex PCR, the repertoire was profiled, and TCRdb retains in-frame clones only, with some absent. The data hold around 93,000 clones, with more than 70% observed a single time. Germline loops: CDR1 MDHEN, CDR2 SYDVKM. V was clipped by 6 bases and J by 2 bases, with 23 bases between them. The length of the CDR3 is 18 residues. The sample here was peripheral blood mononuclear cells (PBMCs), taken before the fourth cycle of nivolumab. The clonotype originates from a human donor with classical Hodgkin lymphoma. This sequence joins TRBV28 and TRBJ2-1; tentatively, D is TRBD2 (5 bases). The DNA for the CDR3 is TGTGCCAGCAGCTTACCCCCCCTACGAGGGCCAACCTACAATGAGCAGTTCTTC. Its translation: CASSLPPLRGPTYNEQFF.